This passage covers 30 T cell receptor beta chains from one sample sequenced in a study of shared clonotypes between healthy human individuals. The protocol was immunoSEQ multiplex PCR, while the TCRdb copy is restricted to in-frame clones and leaves out a portion. The sample lists about 480,000 clones, more than 65% occurring once. The sequenced material came from PBMCs. These receptors all come from a woman in her 40s in good health. Some clones in this sample may be carry-over from other donors' samples.

In its sample, this clone was seen a few times. V is TRBV9 and J is TRBJ2-5; the match to TRBD2 covers 9 bases. This CDR3 has 15 residues. Germline CDR1 and CDR2: SGDLS and YYNGEE. V lost 5 bases and J lost 4; bases outside the gene matches: 9. The CDR3 sequence: CASSPYSGSAETQYF. The CDR3 DNA sequence: TGTGCCAGCAGTCCCTATAGCGGGAGCGCAGAGACCCAGTACTTC.

This chain links TRBV5-5 with TRBJ2-5; 9 nucleotides align to TRBD2. J lost 3 bases, V lost 4 bases, and 7 bases had no gene match. Germline V gives CDR1 SGHKS, CDR2 YYEKEE (reference sequence). The length of the CDR3 is 15 residues. The CDR3 region is CASSPQGLAEETQYF. CDR3 coding DNA: TGTGCCAGCAGCCCCCAGGGACTAGCTGAAGAGACCCAGTACTTC.

The rearrangement links TRBV19 to TRBJ2-2, with 10 bases matching TRBD1. V shed 6 bases, J shed 4 bases, and the junction held 8 bases outside the gene matches. Germline V gives CDR1 LNHDA, CDR2 SQIVND (reference sequence). This CDR3 has 16 amino acids. The CDR3 reads CASSSGTGAGTGELFF. The CDR3 region has the DNA TGTGCCAGTAGCTCCGGGACAGGGGCGGGCACCGGGGAGCTGTTTTTT.

As concerns this clone: With a far larger clone one base away, a read error is the likely cause. The J gene is TRBJ1-5, the V gene TRBV11-1; 8 bases align to TRBD1. This CDR3 is built from 13 residues. The J segment lost 5 bases and the V segment lost 6 bases, leaving 3 bases of the junction unmatched. Germline CDR1 and CDR2: SGHAT and FQDESV (reference sequence). The CDR3 DNA reads TGTGCCAGCAGTTTACAGGGGGATCAGCCCCAGCATTTT. It codes for CASSLQGDQPQHF.

The chain carries TRBV11-2 and TRBJ1-1; 10 bases line up with TRBD1. The J segment lost 6 bases and the V segment lost 5 bases, leaving 6 bases of the junction unmatched. CDR3 size: 14 residues. Germline lookup yields CDR1 SGHAT and CDR2 FQNNGV. This CDR3 reads CASSTDRGVPEAFF. CDR3 nucleotide sequence: TGTGCCAGCAGCACGGACAGGGGGGTACCTGAAGCTTTCTTT.

V and J are TRBV5-6 and TRBJ2-1, with TRBD2 matching over 12 bases. CDR3 size: 15 residues. V lost 3 bases and J lost 5; bases outside the gene matches: 3. Germline CDR1 and CDR2: SGHDT and YYEEEE. CDR3 coding DNA: TGTGCCAGCAGCTCTAGCGGGAGGGGAAACAATGAGCAGTTCTTC. Translation: CASSSSGRGNNEQFF. Filled out from reference TRBV5-6 and TRBJ2-1, the complete variable domain reads DAGVTQSPTHLIKTRGQQVTLRCSPKSGHDTVSWYQQALGQGPQFIFQYYEEEERQRGNFPDRFSGHQFPNYSSELNVNALLLGDSALYLCASSSSGRGNNEQFFGPGTRLTVL.

The chain carries TRBV30 and TRBJ1-1; D not certain. This CDR3 spans 12 amino acids. Germline V gene lookup returns CDR1 GTSNPN and CDR2 SVGIG (reference sequence). V lost 1 base and J lost 1, with 4 bases in between. CDR3 nucleotides: TGTGCCTGGAGTGGTCGGAACACTGAAGCTTTCTTT. Encoded protein: CAWSGRNTEAFF.

CDR3 nucleotides: TGTGCCAGCAGTGAAGGCACACTAAGCAGTGAGCAGTTCTTC. Amino acids: CASSEGTLSSEQFF. V gene TRBV25-1 combines with J gene TRBJ2-1; D call uncertain. CDR1 is MGHDK and CDR2 is SYGVNS in the germline V gene. The CDR3 covers 14 residues. V was trimmed by 2 bases and J by 9 bases, leaving 14 bases between them.

The sample holds a few counts of this clone. The CDR3 protein is CASSRADEKLFF. CDR3 bases: TGTGCCAGCAGCCGGGCGGATGAAAAACTGTTTTTT. V and J are TRBV9 and TRBJ1-4; D unresolved. The CDR3 contains 12 residues. V was pared by 4 bases and J by 6 bases, with 7 bases between. The germline gives CDR1 SGDLS, CDR2 YYNGEE.

The gene calls are TRBV4-1 and TRBJ2-3, with 7 bases matching TRBD2. V gave up 5 bases and J gave up 3 bases; unmatched junction bases: 5. The CDR3 has 14 residues. In germline, CDR1 is MGHRA, CDR2 YSYEKL. In DNA form, the CDR3 reads TGCGCCAGCAGCTACGCTAGCGGTACAGATACGCAGTATTTT. This encodes CASSYASGTDTQYF.

This chain uses TRBV27 with TRBJ2-1; TRBD2 matches 10 bases. Germline CDR1 reads MNHEY; CDR2 reads SMNVEV (reference sequence). Trimming at V came to 9 bases and at J to 11 bases, leaving 7 bases not matched to a gene. The CDR3 loop spans 12 amino acids. CDR3 bases: TGTGCCAGTACCATAGCGGGAGGCCAGCAGTTCTTC. Translating gives CASTIAGGQQFF.

The chain couples TRBV5-1 to TRBJ2-2, with D possibly being TRBD1 (6 bases). Trimming left V 3 bases short and J 3 bases short, with 12 bases between. The CDR3 length is 15 residues. The germline V gene encodes CDR1 SGHRS and CDR2 YFSETQ. In DNA, the CDR3 is TGCGCCAGCAGCTACTACTCAGGGGACACCGGGGAGCTGTTTTTT. As protein: CASSYYSGDTGELFF.

This clone was detected once. J is TRBJ2-5 and V is TRBV28; D unclear. V lost 2 bases and J lost 4, with 14 bases in between. Germline values: CDR1 MDHEN, CDR2 SYDVKM. The CDR3 extends over 15 amino acids. The CDR3 region has the DNA TGTGCCAGCAGTTTACCAAACGGTTTAGGAGAGACCCAGTACTTC. It codes for CASSLPNGLGETQYF.

This sequence joins TRBV7-9 and TRBJ2-7, with a possible D match to TRBD1 (5 bases). CDR3 length: 13 residues. V lost 5 bases, J lost 5 bases, and 13 bases lay in between. Germline V gives CDR1 SEHNR, CDR2 FQNEAQ (reference sequence). The CDR3 protein is CASSTGASNEQYF. CDR3 DNA: TGTGCCAGCAGCACAGGTGCTAGTAACGAGCAGTACTTC.

V and J are TRBV5-1 and TRBJ2-1, with 7 positions matching TRBD2. Trimming cost V 0 bases and J 3 bases; bases outside gene matches: 3. Germline assignment: CDR1 SGHRS and CDR2 YFSETQ. This CDR3 comprises 15 residues. DNA for the CDR3: TGCGCCAGCAGCTTGGAGGCGGGAGTCTACAATGAGCAGTTCTTC. It is translated as CASSLEAGVYNEQFF.

The chain joins TRBV5-5 to TRBJ2-7, with TRBD2 matching over 9 bases. CDR1 SGHKS and CDR2 YYEKEE come from the germline V gene (reference sequence). Trimming took 1 base from V and 3 from J; bases not matched to a gene: 8. The CDR3 sequence is 16 residues long. This CDR3 reads CASSLLGGRAFYEQYF. In nucleotides, the CDR3 is TGTGCCAGCAGCTTGCTCGGCGGGAGGGCCTTCTACGAGCAGTACTTC.

In its sample, this clone was seen many times. This chain uses TRBV6-4 with TRBJ2-3; maybe TRBD1 (6 bases). The CDR3 spans 13 residues. Trimming removed 3 bases from V and 5 bases from J, with 9 bases in between. CDR1 is MRHNA, CDR2 SNTAGT, per germline. The CDR3 loop reads CASSEGAEDTQYF. Written as DNA, the CDR3 is TGTGCCAGCAGTGAGGGGGCCGAAGATACGCAGTATTTT.

The chain links TRBV15 to TRBJ1-4; D remains ambiguous. V was trimmed by 0 bases and J by 0 bases, leaving 8 bases between them. The germline V gene has CDR1 LNHNV and CDR2 YYDKDF (reference sequence). The CDR3 is made up of 16 amino acids. CDR3 loop: CATSRDRAATNEKLFF. The CDR3 bases are TGTGCCACCAGCAGAGATCGAGCAGCAACTAATGAAAAACTGTTTTTT.

This clone has just one count. V and J are TRBV7-8 and TRBJ2-2; D gene unclear. Trimming cost V 3 bases and J 4 bases, with 9 bases left between them. Germline V gene sequence: CDR1 SGHVS, CDR2 FQNEAQ. CDR3 length equals 14 residues. The CDR3 sequence: CASSFRRVTGELFF. The DNA for the CDR3 is TGTGCCAGCAGCTTTCGTAGGGTCACCGGGGAGCTGTTTTTT.

This clone was found a few times. This sequence joins TRBV11-2 and TRBJ2-4; TRBD1 matches at 7 bases. CDR1 and CDR2 (germline): SGHAT, FQNNGV. With V trimmed by 3 bases and J by 8 bases, 7 bases remained unmatched. This CDR3 has 14 residues. The CDR3 nucleotides read TGTGCCAGCAGCTTTATAGACAGGGTAGACATTCAGTACTTC. Translated, it gives CASSFIDRVDIQYF.

This clone was counted only a few times. The chain has TRBV7-3 and TRBJ2-1; D is unclear. This CDR3 contains 13 residues. Trimming removed 2 bases from V and 9 bases from J, with 11 bases in between. Germline V CDR1 and CDR2: SGHTA, FQGTGA. CDR3 region: CASSLLTESEQFF. CDR3 nucleotides: TGTGCCAGCAGCTTATTGACGGAAAGTGAGCAGTTCTTC.

The sample holds a few counts of this clone. V and J are TRBV5-6 and TRBJ2-5, with D maybe TRBD1 (5 bases). Germline loops: CDR1 SGHDT, CDR2 YYEEEE. V shed 2 bases and J shed 5 bases, with 10 bases lying between them. The CDR3 totals 13 residues. CDR3 loop: CASSFWGPETQYF. In DNA, the CDR3 is TGTGCCAGCAGCTTTTGGGGCCCGGAGACCCAGTACTTC.

The chain is built from TRBV11-2 and TRBJ1-1; D might be TRBD1 (6 bases). CDR1 and CDR2 (germline): SGHAT, FQNNGV. The CDR3 sequence is 14 residues long. The V end lost 5 bases, the J end lost 1 base, and 11 bases lay between the germline ends. The DNA of the CDR3 is TGTGCCAGCAGCAAAGACAGGCAGAACACTGAAGCTTTCTTT. The encoded protein is CASSKDRQNTEAFF.

In DNA, the CDR3 is TGTGCCAGCAGCATAGCGGGAGGGTTGGGCTACGAGCAGTACTTC. Translating gives CASSIAGGLGYEQYF. The gene calls are TRBV2 and TRBJ2-7; 11 bases match TRBD2. This CDR3 region has 15 residues. The germline gives CDR1 SNHLY, CDR2 FYNNEI. V lost 6 bases to trimming and J lost 3 bases; unmatched junction nucleotides: 7.

The table lists this clone with a few counts. The genes are TRBV6-1 and TRBJ2-5; 12 bases are shared with TRBD2. Germline CDR1 is MNHNS and CDR2 is SASEGT. V shed 4 bases and J 5 bases; nucleotides not matched to a gene: 5. The CDR3 spans 15 residues. The CDR3 spells CASSGLAGGGETQYF. The DNA for the CDR3 is TGTGCCAGCAGTGGTCTAGCGGGAGGGGGGGAGACCCAGTACTTC.

The table lists this clone with a few counts. J is TRBJ1-1 and V is TRBV18; D perhaps matches TRBD1 (6 bases). Germline loops: CDR1 KGHSH, CDR2 LQKENI. The CDR3 is made up of 14 amino acids. The V gene lost 4 bases and the J gene lost 7 bases, with 16 bases spanning the gap. The DNA of the CDR3 is TGTGCCAGCTCACTACAGGGTTGGGCCTTTGAAGCTTTCTTT. The encoded protein is CASSLQGWAFEAFF.

The gene calls are TRBV15 and TRBJ2-5, with 7 bases that match TRBD2. Trimming at V came to 1 base and at J to 5 bases, leaving 7 bases not matched to a gene. The CDR3 consists of 15 residues. From germline, CDR1 is LNHNV and CDR2 YYDKDF (reference sequence). The CDR3 bases are TGTGCCACCAGCAGAGGGGAGGGAGTCGGGGAGACCCAGTACTTC. This encodes CATSRGEGVGETQYF.

The CDR3 region has the DNA TGTGCCAGCAGTTTAGGGGTAGCGGGAGAGGTCACCTACGAGCAGTACTTC. Protein product: CASSLGVAGEVTYEQYF. The chain employs TRBV27 and TRBJ2-7; 9 positions match TRBD2. V was pared by 2 bases and J by 2 bases, with 10 bases of the junction left unmatched. CDR1 and CDR2 from the germline V gene are MNHEY and SMNVEV (reference sequence). This CDR3 is built from 17 residues.

This clone was counted only a few times. The chain links TRBV28 to TRBJ2-7, with D hard to call. Trimming stripped 3 bases from V and 3 bases from J, with 9 bases between. Germline loops: CDR1 MDHEN, CDR2 SYDVKM. The length of the CDR3 is 13 residues. The CDR3 DNA reads as TGTGCCAGCAGTTTGGTTAGACTCTACGAGCAGTACTTC. Translated: CASSLVRLYEQYF. The full variable domain, its missing parts supplied by reference TRBV28 and TRBJ2-7, is DVKVTQSSRYLVKRTGEKVFLECVQDMDHENMFWYRQDPGLGLRLIYFSYDVKMKEKGDIPEGYSVSREKKERFSLILESASTNQTSMYLCASSLVRLYEQYFGPGTRLTVT.

The V call is TRBV6-6, the J call TRBJ2-1; 10 bases line up with TRBD2. The CDR3 length is 15 residues. Germline CDR1 reads MNHNY; CDR2 reads SVGAGI (reference sequence). The V and J ends lost 6 bases and 10 bases, in that order; junction bases with no gene match: 12. CDR3 amino acids: CASSPRTSGREEQFF. Here the CDR3 DNA reads TGTGCCAGCAGCCCCAGGACTAGCGGTCGGGAGGAGCAGTTCTTC.